The following is a TCR beta chain sequence with its context. This entry belongs to a study of control samples from healthy donors and cancer patients. V was clipped by 2 bases and J by 2 bases, with 16 bases between them. The length of the CDR3 is 16 residues. Germline loops: CDR1 SNHLY, CDR2 FYNNEI. The protocol was immunoSEQ multiplex PCR, while the TCRdb copy is restricted to in-frame clones and leaves out a portion. The data contain about 96,000 clones, just over 90% of them singletons. This TCR was sampled from a man aged 18 to 30 in good health. Sequences were obtained from blood. J is TRBJ2-7 and V is TRBV2; D is unclear. The CDR3 DNA sequence: TGTGCCAGCAGTGAACGGGCAGTCTATGACCCCTACGAGCAGTACTTC. Amino acids: CASSERAVYDPYEQYF.